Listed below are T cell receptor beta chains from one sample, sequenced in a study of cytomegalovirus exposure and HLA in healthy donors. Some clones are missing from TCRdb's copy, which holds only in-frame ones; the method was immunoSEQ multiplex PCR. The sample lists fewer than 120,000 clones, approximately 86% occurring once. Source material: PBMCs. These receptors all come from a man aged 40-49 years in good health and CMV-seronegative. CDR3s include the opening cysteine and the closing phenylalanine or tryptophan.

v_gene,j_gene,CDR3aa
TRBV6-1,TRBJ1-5,CASSEWGVGNQPQHF
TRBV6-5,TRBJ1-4,CASSPGEGTNEKLFF
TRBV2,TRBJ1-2,CASSLDRGSYGYTF
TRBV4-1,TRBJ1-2,CASSQPLFPYGYTF
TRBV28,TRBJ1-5,CASSLSGLGQPQHF
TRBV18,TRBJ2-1,CASSPQGQTHEQFF
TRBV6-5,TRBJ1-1,CASQRIMNTEAFF
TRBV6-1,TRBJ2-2,CASSVFTGTGELFF
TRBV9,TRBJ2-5,CASSPTGKGGQETQYF
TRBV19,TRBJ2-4,CASSIPAGLAKNIQYF
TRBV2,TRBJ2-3,CASSGGDRVGDTQYF
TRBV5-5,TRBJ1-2,CASRGQGEYGYTF
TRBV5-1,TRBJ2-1,CASSLGGLAGGNEQFF
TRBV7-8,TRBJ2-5,CASSNDREETQYF
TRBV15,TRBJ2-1,CATSRGQGLADVSHNEQFF
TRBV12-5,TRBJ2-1,CASGLGQGSGAFF
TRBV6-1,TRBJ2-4,CASTTAAGVNIQYF
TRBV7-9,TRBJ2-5,CASSLTGRRNETQYF
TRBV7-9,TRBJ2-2,CASSLGRLNTGELFF
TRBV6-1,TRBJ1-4,CASLDWARLSEKLFF
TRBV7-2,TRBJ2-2,CASVTDRRAGELFF
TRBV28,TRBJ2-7,CASRGQGATYEQYF
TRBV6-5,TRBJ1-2,CASSYSLAGIYGYTF
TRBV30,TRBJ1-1,CAWSSWGGNTEAFF
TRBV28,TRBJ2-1,CASSRQGAVNEQFF
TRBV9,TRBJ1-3,CASSVDRGDTIYF
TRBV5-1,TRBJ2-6,CASSPGSYPTGANVLTF
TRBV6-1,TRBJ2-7,CASSVPRAGNEQYF
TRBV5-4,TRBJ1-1,CASSLYSTNTEAFF
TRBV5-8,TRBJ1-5,CASSYGTGRNQPQHF
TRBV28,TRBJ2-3,CASRLTSGGSTDTQYF